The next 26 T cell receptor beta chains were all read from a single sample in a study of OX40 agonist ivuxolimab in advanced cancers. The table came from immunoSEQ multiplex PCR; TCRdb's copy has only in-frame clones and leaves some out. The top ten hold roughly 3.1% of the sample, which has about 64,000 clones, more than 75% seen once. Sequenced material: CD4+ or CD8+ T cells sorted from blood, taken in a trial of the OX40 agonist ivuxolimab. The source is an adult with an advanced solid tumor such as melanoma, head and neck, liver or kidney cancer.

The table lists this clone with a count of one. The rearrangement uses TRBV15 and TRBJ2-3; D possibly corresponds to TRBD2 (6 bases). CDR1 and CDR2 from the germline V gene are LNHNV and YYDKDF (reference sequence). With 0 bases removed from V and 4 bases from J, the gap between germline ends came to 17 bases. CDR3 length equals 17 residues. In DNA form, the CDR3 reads TGTGCCACCAGCAGAGACCGGAGGGCCACGGGGGCAGATACGCAGTATTTT. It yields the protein CATSRDRRATGADTQYF.

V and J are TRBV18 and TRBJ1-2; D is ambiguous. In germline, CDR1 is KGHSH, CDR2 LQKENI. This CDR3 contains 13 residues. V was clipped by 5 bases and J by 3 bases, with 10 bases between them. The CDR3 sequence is CASSSRTDYGYTF. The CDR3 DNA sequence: TGTGCCAGCTCATCTCGGACGGACTATGGCTACACCTTC. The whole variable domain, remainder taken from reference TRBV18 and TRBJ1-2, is NAGVMQNPRHLVRRRGQEARLRCSPMKGHSHVYWYRQLPEEGLKFMVYLQKENIIDESGMPKERFSAEFPKEGPSILRIQQVVRGDSAAYFCASSSRTDYGYTFGSGTRLTVV.

DNA for the CDR3: TGTGCCTGGAGTCCCCACCTGGGACAGCCGAACACCGGGGAGCTGTTTTTT. It encodes CAWSPHLGQPNTGELFF. This chain connects TRBV30 to TRBJ2-2, with 7 bases matching TRBD1. Germline CDR1 is GTSNPN and CDR2 is SVGIG (reference sequence). The CDR3 has 17 amino acids. V shed 2 bases and J 0 bases; nucleotides not matched to a gene: 9.

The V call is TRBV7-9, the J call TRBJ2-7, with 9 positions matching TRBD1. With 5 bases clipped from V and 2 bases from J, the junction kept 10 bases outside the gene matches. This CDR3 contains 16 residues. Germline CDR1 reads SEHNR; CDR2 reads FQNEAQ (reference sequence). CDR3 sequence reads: CASSPSRTGVTYEQYF. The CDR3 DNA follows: TGTGCCAGCAGCCCCTCACGGACAGGGGTAACCTACGAGCAGTACTTC.

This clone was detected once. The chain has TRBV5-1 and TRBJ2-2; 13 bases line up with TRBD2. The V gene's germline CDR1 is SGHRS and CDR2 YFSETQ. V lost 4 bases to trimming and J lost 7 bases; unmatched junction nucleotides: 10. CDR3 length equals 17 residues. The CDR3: CASSHTSGRALGGELFF. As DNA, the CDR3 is TGCGCCAGCAGCCATACTAGCGGGAGGGCCCTTGGCGGGGAGCTGTTTTTT. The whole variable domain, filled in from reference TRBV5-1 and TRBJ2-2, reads KAGVTQTPRYLIKTRGQQVTLSCSPISGHRSVSWYQQTPGQGLQFLFEYFSETQRNKGNFPGRFSGRQFSNSRSEMNVSTLELGDSALYLCASSHTSGRALGGELFFGEGSRLTVL.

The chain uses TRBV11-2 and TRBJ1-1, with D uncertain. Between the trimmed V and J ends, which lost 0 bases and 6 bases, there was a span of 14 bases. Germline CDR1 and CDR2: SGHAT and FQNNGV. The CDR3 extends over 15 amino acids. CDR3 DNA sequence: TGTGCCAGCAGCTTAGACCCTGGACGGCTTTCTGAAGCTTTCTTT. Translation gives CASSLDPGRLSEAFF. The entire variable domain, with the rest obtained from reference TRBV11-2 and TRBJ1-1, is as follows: EAGVAQSPRYKIIEKRQSVAFWCNPISGHATLYWYQQILGQGPKLLIQFQNNGVVDDSQLPKDRFSAERLKGVDSTLKIQPAKLEDSAVYLCASSLDPGRLSEAFFGQGTRLTVV.

CDR3 protein: CASSEDSSGNTIYF. CDR3 in DNA: TGTGCCAGCAGCGAGGACAGCTCTGGAAACACCATATATTTT. J is TRBJ1-3 and V is TRBV7-2; weak D call: TRBD1 (6 bases). V was shortened by 5 bases and J by 0 bases, with 8 bases between the two germline ends. Germline loops: CDR1 SGHTA, CDR2 FQGNSA. This CDR3 has 14 residues.

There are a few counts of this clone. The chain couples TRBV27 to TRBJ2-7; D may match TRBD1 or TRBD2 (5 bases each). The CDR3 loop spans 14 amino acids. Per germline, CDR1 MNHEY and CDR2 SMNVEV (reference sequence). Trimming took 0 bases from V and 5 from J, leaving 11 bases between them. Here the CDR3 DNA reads TGTGCCAGCAGTTTATCGTACGGGGCCCACGAGCAGTACTTC. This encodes CASSLSYGAHEQYF.

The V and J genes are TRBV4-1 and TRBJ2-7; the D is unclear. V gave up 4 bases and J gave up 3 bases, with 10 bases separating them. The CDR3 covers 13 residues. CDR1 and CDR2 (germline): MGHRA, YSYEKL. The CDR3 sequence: CASSLDPYYEQYF. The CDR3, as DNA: TGCGCCAGCAGCCTTGACCCGTACTACGAGCAGTACTTC.

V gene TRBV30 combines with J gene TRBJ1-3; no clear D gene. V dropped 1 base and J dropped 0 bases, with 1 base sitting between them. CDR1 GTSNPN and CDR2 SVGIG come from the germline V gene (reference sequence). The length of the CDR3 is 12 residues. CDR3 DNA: TGTGCCTGGAGTGACTCTGGAAACACCATATATTTT. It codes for CAWSDSGNTIYF. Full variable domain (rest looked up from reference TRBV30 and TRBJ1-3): SQTIHQWPATLVQPVGSPLSLECTVEGTSNPNLYWYRQAAGRGLQLLFYSVGIGQISSEVPQNLSASRPQDRQFILSSKKLLLSDSGFYLCAWSDSGNTIYFGEGSWLTVV.

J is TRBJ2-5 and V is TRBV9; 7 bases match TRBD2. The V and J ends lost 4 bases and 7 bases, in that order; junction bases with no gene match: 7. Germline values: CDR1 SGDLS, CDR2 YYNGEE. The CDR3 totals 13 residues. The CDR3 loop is CASSPAGRGTQYF. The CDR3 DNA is TGTGCCAGCAGCCCTGCGGGGAGGGGGACCCAGTACTTC.

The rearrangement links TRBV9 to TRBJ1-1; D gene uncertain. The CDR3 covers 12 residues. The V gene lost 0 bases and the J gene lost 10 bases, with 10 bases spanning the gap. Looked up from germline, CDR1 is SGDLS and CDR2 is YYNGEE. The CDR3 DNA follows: TGTGCCAGCAGCGTAGAGGAGGGAAGAGCTTTCTTT. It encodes CASSVEEGRAFF.

CDR3 amino acids: CASSVQGDRETQYF. CDR3 nucleotide sequence: TGTGCCAGCAGCGTACAGGGAGATAGAGAGACCCAGTACTTC. The V call is TRBV9, the J call TRBJ2-5; D assignment may be TRBD1 or TRBD2 (5 bases each). The CDR3 covers 14 residues. Trimming shortened V by 1 base and J by 4 bases, and 11 bases separated the two germline ends. Germline CDR1 reads SGDLS; CDR2 reads YYNGEE.

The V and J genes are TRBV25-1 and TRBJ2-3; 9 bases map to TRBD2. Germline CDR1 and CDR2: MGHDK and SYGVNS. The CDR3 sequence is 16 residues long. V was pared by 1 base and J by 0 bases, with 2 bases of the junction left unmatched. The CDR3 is CASSELGTSSTDTQYF. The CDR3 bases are TGTGCCAGCAGTGAATTAGGGACTAGCAGCACAGATACGCAGTATTTT.

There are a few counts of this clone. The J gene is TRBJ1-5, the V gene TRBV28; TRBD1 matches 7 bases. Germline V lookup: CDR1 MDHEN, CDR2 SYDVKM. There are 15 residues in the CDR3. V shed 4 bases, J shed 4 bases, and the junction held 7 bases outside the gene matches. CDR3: CASSSPQGRNQPQHF. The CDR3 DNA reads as TGTGCCAGCAGTTCACCACAGGGGCGGAATCAGCCCCAGCATTTT.

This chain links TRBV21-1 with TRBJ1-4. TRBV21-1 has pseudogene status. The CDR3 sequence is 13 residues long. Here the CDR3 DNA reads TGTGCCAGCAGCAAAGGAAGGGATGAAAAACTGTTTTTT. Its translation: CASSKGRDEKLFF.

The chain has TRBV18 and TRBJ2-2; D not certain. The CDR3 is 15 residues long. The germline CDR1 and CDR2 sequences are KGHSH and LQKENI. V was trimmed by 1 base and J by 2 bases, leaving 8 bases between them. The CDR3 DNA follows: TGTGCCAGCTCACCACGGCAGGCCAACACCGGGGAGCTGTTTTTT. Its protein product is CASSPRQANTGELFF.

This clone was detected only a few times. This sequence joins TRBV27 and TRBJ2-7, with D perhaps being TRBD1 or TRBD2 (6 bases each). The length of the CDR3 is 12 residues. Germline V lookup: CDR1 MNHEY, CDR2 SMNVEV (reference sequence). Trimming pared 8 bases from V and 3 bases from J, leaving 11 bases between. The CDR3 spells CASQGGYYEQYF. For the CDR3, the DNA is TGTGCCAGCCAAGGGGGGTACTACGAGCAGTACTTC.

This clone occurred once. CDR3 bases: TGTGCCAGCAGCCAGCCCCACACTGAAGCTTTCTTT. Residues: CASSQPHTEAFF. This rearrangement joins TRBV9 to TRBJ1-1; D ambiguous. V was pared by 4 bases and J by 3 bases, with 7 bases between. In germline, CDR1 is SGDLS, CDR2 YYNGEE. The CDR3 extends over 12 amino acids.

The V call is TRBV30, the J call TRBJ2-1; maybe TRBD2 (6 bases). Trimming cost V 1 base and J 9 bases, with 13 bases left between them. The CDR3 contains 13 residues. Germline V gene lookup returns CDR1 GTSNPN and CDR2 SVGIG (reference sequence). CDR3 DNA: TGTGCCTGGAGTGCCGGACTACAAGGTGAGCAGTTCTTC. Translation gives CAWSAGLQGEQFF.

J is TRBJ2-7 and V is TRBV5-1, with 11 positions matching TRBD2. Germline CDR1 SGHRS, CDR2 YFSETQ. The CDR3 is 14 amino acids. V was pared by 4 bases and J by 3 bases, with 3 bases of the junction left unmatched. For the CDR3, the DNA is TGCGCCAGCAGCCCAGGGACTAGCGGCTACGAGCAGTACTTC. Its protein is CASSPGTSGYEQYF.

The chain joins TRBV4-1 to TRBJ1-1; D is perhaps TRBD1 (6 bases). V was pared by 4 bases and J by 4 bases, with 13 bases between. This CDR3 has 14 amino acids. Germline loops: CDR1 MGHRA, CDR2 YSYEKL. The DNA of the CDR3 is TGCGCCAGCAGCCCACCCCTAGGGGGCACTGAAGCTTTCTTT. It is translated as CASSPPLGGTEAFF.

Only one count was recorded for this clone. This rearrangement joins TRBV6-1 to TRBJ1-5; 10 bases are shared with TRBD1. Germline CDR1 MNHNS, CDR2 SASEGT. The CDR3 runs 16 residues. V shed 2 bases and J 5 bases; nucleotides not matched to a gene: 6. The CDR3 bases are TGTGCCAGCAGTGAATTCGGTGACAGGGGGCATCAGCCCCAGCATTTT. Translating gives CASSEFGDRGHQPQHF.

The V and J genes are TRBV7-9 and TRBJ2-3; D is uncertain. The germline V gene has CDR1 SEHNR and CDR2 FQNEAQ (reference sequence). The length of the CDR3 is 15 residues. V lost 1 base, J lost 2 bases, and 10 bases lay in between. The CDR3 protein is CASSLEGFPTDTQYF. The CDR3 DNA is TGTGCCAGCAGCTTAGAGGGCTTCCCCACAGATACGCAGTATTTT.

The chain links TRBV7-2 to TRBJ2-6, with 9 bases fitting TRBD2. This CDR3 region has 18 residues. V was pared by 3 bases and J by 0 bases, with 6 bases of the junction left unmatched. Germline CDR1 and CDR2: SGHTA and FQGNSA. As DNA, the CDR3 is TGTGCCAGCAGCTTGGAGTTACTAGCGGGCTCTGGGGCCAACGTCCTGACTTTC. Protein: CASSLELLAGSGANVLTF.

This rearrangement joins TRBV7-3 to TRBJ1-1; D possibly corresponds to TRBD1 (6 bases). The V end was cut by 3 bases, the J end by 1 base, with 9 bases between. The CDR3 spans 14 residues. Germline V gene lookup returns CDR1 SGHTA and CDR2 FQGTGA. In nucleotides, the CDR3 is TGTGCCAGCAGCTTGGGACACCAGAACACTGAAGCTTTCTTT. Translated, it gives CASSLGHQNTEAFF.